This TCR beta chain originates from a study of blood T cells in healthy people across ages (dated by TCRdb to the mid-2010s). General notes on the study: In model experiments, template switching captured about one uniquely barcoded TCR beta cDNA molecule for every two T cells. To avoid experimental bias, donors of different ages were randomly spread across the sequencing lanes. Using the same blood draw, the study looked at two additional independent replicas of 1 million unique cDNA reads for two donors, one aged 18 to 30 and the other aged 80 or older. Age-related changes in TCR beta repertoire diversity were measured in the study by deep sequencing normalized with unique cDNA molecular identifiers. Donors were grouped into four age groups: young (average roughly 15 years), middle-aged (about 40), aged (approximately 58) and long-lived (around 80). Points the paper makes about the study in general: As age increased, observed TCR beta diversity per million T cells dropped in a roughly linear way, and a significant reduction was already evident by age 40. Because donor CMV infection status was unknown, age-related changes in expanded clonotypes were potentially confounded. Total diversity estimates from one million sequenced T cells were considered lower bounds and underestimates. Compared with the aged group, the long-lived group had more naive CD4+ T cells, fewer expanded clones and increased TCR diversity, a pattern suggesting age selection. Bulk unsorted PBMC profiling prevented conclusive comparison of naive and antigen-experienced compartments. A strong correlation was found between observed TCR beta diversity and the percentage of naive T cells measured by flow cytometry.

Systemically healthy Caucasian individuals from Russia, 39 in total and aged about 6 to 95 years, were included as donors. Each donor gave about 9.7 milliliters of peripheral blood, drawn into EDTA-treated Vacutainer tubes. Ficoll-Paque density-gradient centrifugation was used to isolate PBMCs, with at least 6 million obtained per sample. Trizol reagent was used to extract total RNA from PBMCs, with at least 6 micrograms per sample. The percentages of naive CD45RAhigh/CD27high T cells were determined by flow cytometry on a PBMC aliquot from every donor. Libraries were constructed by 5' RACE. Sequencing instrument: Illumina HiSeq 2500. A second PCR of roughly 7 to 11 cycles was performed with a sample-barcoded 5' primer and a J-beta primer mix. A template-switch 5' adaptor carrying 12 random nucleotides introduced a unique molecular identifier onto each TCR beta cDNA molecule. Each sample yielded at least 3 million CDR3-containing paired-end reads. All of the RNA was converted into first-strand cDNA using the Mint cDNA synthesis kit, with a TRBC-specific oligonucleotide serving as the primer. Following uracil-DNA glycosylase treatment, a first 18-cycle PCR with universal primers M1SS and BC2_uni_R was performed on all cDNA. The study's own analysis went as follows. For normalization, 1 million high-quality reads, each with a distinct molecular identifier, were randomly selected from each sample. Reads with shared molecular identifiers were discarded instead of being binned into consensus sequences. MiTCR, run with a Q25 quality threshold and the strictest error-elimination algorithm, handled CDR3 identification, clonotype clustering and error correction. Lower-bound total TCR beta diversity was estimated with a nonparametric unseen species model using Euler transformation. TCRdb reanalyzed the raw reads on its own, using fastp at Q25 for trimming and MiXCR for clone calling, and kept in-frame beta chains. All rows with the same CDR3 protein become a single entry with the most common DNA and genes. TCRdb's processing, not the study's, gives the V and J calls here. The sample has over 600,000 distinct CDR3 sequences on record, around 20% of them singletons. The top ten clonotypes cover roughly 3.9% of the sample.

Only a few counts were recorded for this clonotype. What this receptor recognizes is not known. No much larger clone is present one base from it, and per-base qualities are unavailable. The CDR3 goes from the cysteine to the phenylalanine over 15 residues. Just CDR3 DNA is preserved here, 45 bases in frame from base 1. The junction carries 14 bases between V and J, which are trimmed by 3 bases and 0 bases respectively. For CDR1 and CDR2, the germline V gene (reference sequence) lists GTSNPN and SVGIG. The specimen was blood. This sequence was found in a man between 70 and 80 years old in good health. In this chain, TRBV30 is recombined with TRBJ1-1; no D segment can be confidently identified. Here the CDR3 is given as CAWRLEGTMNTEAFF. In nucleotides, the sequence is TGTGCCTGGAGGTTAGAGGGAACGATGAACACTGAAGCTTTCTTT. Joined to the reference TRBV30 and TRBJ1-1 proteins, this CDR3 gives the full variable domain: SQTIHQWPATLVQPVGSPLSLECTVEGTSNPNLYWYRQAAGRGLQLLFYSVGIGQISSEVPQNLSASRPQDRQFILSSKKLLLSDSGFYLCAWRLEGTMNTEAFFGQGTRLTVV.